These 26 T cell receptor beta chains were sequenced from one sample in a study of cytomegalovirus exposure and HLA in healthy donors. Profiling relied on immunoSEQ multiplex PCR, and the TCRdb table lists in-frame clones only, not all of them. Altogether roughly 150,000 clones are present, 80% to 90% being singletons, with the ten largest covering 2% to 2.5%. The sequencing sample was made of PBMCs. The receptors stem from a woman younger than 35 in good health and CMV-seronegative.

The chain is built from TRBV29-1 and TRBJ2-3; 11 bases line up with TRBD2. This CDR3 comprises 17 residues. Per the germline V gene, CDR1 is SQVTM and CDR2 is ANQGSEA. J gave up 2 bases and V 7 bases, and 14 bases lay outside the gene matches. CDR3 amino acids: CSAAPGGTSGITDTQYF. The CDR3, as DNA: TGCAGCGCCGCCCCCGGCGGGACTAGCGGAATCACAGATACGCAGTATTTT.

The rearrangement links TRBV2 to TRBJ2-5, with 8 bases fitting TRBD2. The CDR3 is made up of 16 amino acids. V was pared by 5 bases and J by 9 bases, with 17 bases of the junction left unmatched. Germline lookup yields CDR1 SNHLY and CDR2 FYNNEI. The CDR3: CASSLTSGSALGSQYF. In DNA form, the CDR3 reads TGTGCCAGCAGTCTTACTAGCGGTTCTGCCCTTGGGTCCCAGTACTTC.

With regard to this clone: As the CDR3 is not closed by the conserved phenylalanine or tryptophan, this likely results from a read error. Because the CDR3's place on the DNA is in doubt, the DNA is left out and the CDR3 is given as listed by TCRdb. This chain joins TRBV29-1 and TRBJ1-2. In germline, CDR1 is SQVTM, CDR2 ANQGSEA. The CDR3 sequence runs 11 residues, both termini included. CDR3 region: CSVEDGRGVGL.

This chain uses TRBV7-2 with TRBJ1-2, with D hard to call. The CDR3 is made up of 11 amino acids. The V end lost 2 bases, the J end lost 6 bases, and 4 bases lay between the germline ends. Germline V gene lookup returns CDR1 SGHTA and CDR2 FQGNSA. CDR3 sequence reads: CASSLYDGYTF. The CDR3 region has the DNA TGTGCCAGCAGCTTATATGATGGCTACACCTTC.

This chain joins TRBV19 and TRBJ1-1, with D unresolved. The V and J ends lost 3 bases and 4 bases respectively, with 9 bases between them. Germline CDR1 and CDR2: LNHDA and SQIVND (reference sequence). CDR3 length: 13 residues. CDR3 region: CASSIKASTEAFF. The CDR3 region has the DNA TGTGCCAGTAGTATTAAAGCGTCCACTGAAGCTTTCTTT.

This rearrangement joins TRBV5-1 to TRBJ2-3, with D possibly matching TRBD2 (7 bases). From germline, CDR1 is SGHRS and CDR2 YFSETQ. The CDR3 is 16 amino acids. Trimming took 4 bases from V and 4 from J, leaving 19 bases between them. This chain's CDR3 is CASSPVGGGAADTQYF. The CDR3 region has the DNA TGCGCCAGCAGCCCGGTGGGGGGGGGCGCGGCAGATACGCAGTATTTT.

The rearrangement uses TRBV19 and TRBJ2-1; 11 bases agree with TRBD2. This CDR3 spans 18 amino acids. Germline V gene sequence: CDR1 LNHDA, CDR2 SQIVND (reference sequence). The V and J ends lost 0 bases and 11 bases, in that order; junction bases with no gene match: 15. CDR3 in DNA: TGTGCCAGTAGTATAGAGGGAACGGTAGCGGGAGGGGGCAAGAAGCAGTTCTTC. Translating gives CASSIEGTVAGGGKKQFF.

The chain has TRBV18 and TRBJ1-2; the D gene is possibly TRBD1 (6 bases). Germline V gene lookup returns CDR1 KGHSH and CDR2 LQKENI. The CDR3 is 15 amino acids. V shed 3 bases and J shed 2 bases, with 13 bases lying between them. As DNA, the CDR3 is TGTGCCAGCTCACCGGGTCTCACAGGGAACTATGGCTACACCTTC. Protein sequence: CASSPGLTGNYGYTF. The full variable domain, rest sourced from reference TRBV18 and TRBJ1-2, is NAGVMQNPRHLVRRRGQEARLRCSPMKGHSHVYWYRQLPEEGLKFMVYLQKENIIDESGMPKERFSAEFPKEGPSILRIQQVVRGDSAAYFCASSPGLTGNYGYTFGSGTRLTVV.

A few counts support this clone. The chain links TRBV2 to TRBJ2-1; TRBD2 aligns across 11 bases. The length of the CDR3 is 15 residues. The V segment lost 7 bases and the J segment 6 bases; nucleotides outside the gene matches: 8. Germline V gene data show CDR1 as SNHLY and CDR2 as FYNNEI. CDR3 region: CASKGTSGRTNEQFF. CDR3 DNA sequence: TGTGCCAGCAAAGGAACTAGCGGGAGAACCAATGAGCAGTTCTTC. Looking up the rest from reference TRBV2 and TRBJ2-1 gives the full variable domain: EPEVTQTPSHQVTQMGQEVILRCVPISNHLYFYWYRQILGQKVEFLVSFYNNEISEKSEIFDDQFSVERPDGSNFTLKIRSTKLEDSAMYFCASKGTSGRTNEQFFGPGTRLTVL.

This rearrangement joins TRBV5-1 to TRBJ2-3, with D possibly being TRBD2 (7 bases). The germline gives CDR1 SGHRS, CDR2 YFSETQ. The CDR3 is 14 amino acids. Trimming pared 5 bases from V and 2 bases from J, leaving 12 bases between. CDR3 in DNA: TGCGCCAGCAGTGCGGGGGCCACCACAGATACGCAGTATTTT. Translation: CASSAGATTDTQYF. Combining the CDR3 with reference TRBV5-1 and TRBJ2-3 gives the whole variable domain KAGVTQTPRYLIKTRGQQVTLSCSPISGHRSVSWYQQTPGQGLQFLFEYFSETQRNKGNFPGRFSGRQFSNSRSEMNVSTLELGDSALYLCASSAGATTDTQYFGPGTRLTVL.

J is TRBJ1-5 and V is TRBV27; no clear D. There are 15 residues in the CDR3. With 2 bases removed from V and 2 bases from J, the gap between germline ends came to 10 bases. From germline, CDR1 is MNHEY and CDR2 SMNVEV (reference sequence). The CDR3 spells CASSLAGPGNQPQHF. The CDR3 DNA is TGTGCCAGCAGTTTAGCGGGCCCAGGCAATCAGCCCCAGCATTTT.

The rearrangement joins TRBV18 to TRBJ2-7; 7 nucleotides line up with TRBD1. CDR1 is KGHSH, CDR2 LQKENI, per germline. After removal of 3 bases from V and 2 bases from J, the junction contained 13 bases not matched to a gene. The CDR3 is 17 amino acids. For the CDR3, the DNA is TGTGCCAGCTCACCGTTTGCAGGCAGGGGGTCCACCTACGAGCAGTACTTC. Its translation is CASSPFAGRGSTYEQYF.

This rearrangement joins TRBV9 to TRBJ1-1; 12 positions agree with TRBD1. CDR3 length: 16 amino acids. Germline-derived CDR1 and CDR2 are SGDLS and YYNGEE. Trimming cost V 2 bases and J 2 bases; bases outside gene matches: 4. CDR3: CASSVRDRGRNTEAFF. In DNA form, the CDR3 reads TGTGCCAGCAGCGTCCGGGACAGGGGGCGTAACACTGAAGCTTTCTTT.

The chain combines TRBV7-2 with TRBJ1-1, with 8 bases aligning to TRBD1. V gave up 3 bases and J gave up 1 base; unmatched junction bases: 1. The CDR3 has 14 amino acids. Germline-derived CDR1 and CDR2 are SGHTA and FQGNSA. The CDR3 here is CASSFDRGNTEAFF. The CDR3 DNA follows: TGTGCCAGCAGCTTTGACAGGGGGAACACTGAAGCTTTCTTT.

CDR3 amino acids: CASSEASGRANNEQFF. The CDR3 nucleotides are TGTGCCAGCAGTGAAGCGAGCGGGAGGGCCAACAATGAGCAGTTCTTC. The chain uses TRBV2 and TRBJ2-1; 10 nucleotides agree with TRBD2. Losses at the gene ends were 0 bases for V and 5 bases for J; bases not matched to a gene: 4. The CDR3 contains 16 residues. CDR1 is SNHLY, CDR2 FYNNEI, per germline.

The genes are TRBV27 and TRBJ1-1, with D unclear. CDR1 and CDR2 (germline): MNHEY, SMNVEV (reference sequence). The CDR3 has 14 residues. The V end lost 8 bases, the J end lost 1 base, and 14 bases lay between the germline ends. The CDR3 region is CASSTNGQNTEAFF. CDR3 nucleotide sequence: TGTGCCAGCTCGACTAATGGGCAGAACACTGAAGCTTTCTTT.

This clone was counted between two and nine times. This chain joins TRBV18 and TRBJ1-2; 9 positions agree with TRBD1. Germline CDR1 KGHSH, CDR2 LQKENI. V dropped 2 bases and J dropped 8; count of bases not matched to a gene: 9. The CDR3 runs 15 residues. The CDR3 DNA follows: TGTGCCAGCTCACCAGGGACAGGGCGAATTGACGGCTACACCTTC. Translation: CASSPGTGRIDGYTF.

The V and J genes are TRBV4-3 and TRBJ2-3; D possibly corresponds to TRBD2 (5 bases). The CDR3 extends over 15 amino acids. CDR1 LGHNA and CDR2 YSLEER come from the germline V gene. The V gene lost 0 bases and the J gene lost 3 bases, with 10 bases spanning the gap. The CDR3 nucleotides read TGCGCCAGCAGCCAAGATCCCCGGGGTACAGATACGCAGTATTTT. Its protein is CASSQDPRGTDTQYF.

V is TRBV5-1 and J is TRBJ2-7; 7 bases match TRBD2. This CDR3 is built from 14 residues. Trimming took 0 bases from V and 6 from J; bases not matched to a gene: 6. Germline V CDR1 and CDR2: SGHRS, YFSETQ. The CDR3 bases are TGCGCCAGCAGCTTGGCGATGGCTAGCGGCGAGCAGTACTTC. This sequence encodes CASSLAMASGEQYF.

The rearrangement links TRBV5-4 to TRBJ1-5, with D possibly matching TRBD1 (6 bases). With 0 bases removed from V and 5 bases from J, the gap between germline ends came to 6 bases. CDR1 is SGHNT and CDR2 is YYREEE in the germline V gene (reference sequence). The CDR3 sequence is 13 residues long. CDR3 region: CASSLDRDQPQHF. As DNA, the CDR3 is TGTGCCAGCAGCTTGGACAGGGATCAGCCCCAGCATTTT.

The gene calls are TRBV5-7 and TRBJ1-5; 7 nucleotides agree with TRBD1. TRBV5-7 is marked as an open reading frame, function uncertain. J lost 8 bases, V lost 4 bases, and 15 bases had no gene match. The CDR3 is 16 residues long. CDR3 DNA: TGTGCCAGCAGCCATCATCATAACGCTCAGGGGGAGCCCCAGCATTTT. Translated: CASSHHHNAQGEPQHF.

This clone has a single count. The V call is TRBV5-6, the J call TRBJ2-3, with 9 bases fitting TRBD1. V lost 4 bases, J lost 1 base, and 10 bases stayed unmatched. The CDR3 runs to 17 residues. Germline V gene sequence: CDR1 SGHDT, CDR2 YYEEEE. CDR3 residues: CASSHRRQGGGTDTQYF. The CDR3 DNA sequence: TGTGCCAGCAGCCACCGACGACAGGGGGGCGGCACAGATACGCAGTATTTT. Full variable domain (outside the CDR3, taken from reference TRBV5-6 and TRBJ2-3): DAGVTQSPTHLIKTRGQQVTLRCSPKSGHDTVSWYQQALGQGPQFIFQYYEEEERQRGNFPDRFSGHQFPNYSSELNVNALLLGDSALYLCASSHRRQGGGTDTQYFGPGTRLTVL.

Turning to this clone: Other DNA variants within this sample encode the same CDR3. The chain couples TRBV7-2 to TRBJ2-7, with 7 bases fitting TRBD1. The CDR3 consists of 14 residues. Unmatched junction bases numbered 7, after V lost 5 bases and J lost 3 bases. From germline, CDR1 is SGHTA and CDR2 FQGNSA. CDR3 DNA: TGTGCCAGCAGCCTCACCGGGACAGACTACGAGCAGTACTTC. Amino acid sequence: CASSLTGTDYEQYF. The full variable domain, its missing parts supplied by reference TRBV7-2 and TRBJ2-7, is GAGVSQSPSNKVTEKGKDVELRCDPISGHTALYWYRQSLGQGLEFLIYFQGNSAPDKSGLPSDRFSAERTGGSVSTLTIQRTQQEDSAVYLCASSLTGTDYEQYFGPGTRLTVT.

The chain carries TRBV13 and TRBJ2-2; a weak D match, TRBD2 (7 bases). V shed 6 bases and J shed 3 bases, with 17 bases lying between them. The CDR3 has 16 amino acids. The germline V gene encodes CDR1 PRHDT and CDR2 FYEKMQ (reference sequence). DNA for the CDR3: TGTGCCAGCAGGAATCTCGGGGGGCGAGACACCGGGGAGCTGTTTTTT. Its translation is CASRNLGGRDTGELFF.

This clone was counted between two and nine times. This rearrangement joins TRBV5-1 to TRBJ2-1, with D unclear. The CDR3 is 12 residues long. CDR1 SGHRS and CDR2 YFSETQ come from the germline V gene. V lost 0 bases, J lost 8 bases, and 6 bases lay in between. The CDR3 DNA reads as TGCGCCAGCAGCTTGGACAGAGATGAGCAGTTCTTC. Translated, it gives CASSLDRDEQFF.

This chain connects TRBV27 to TRBJ2-1, with TRBD2 as a possible D gene (5 bases). CDR1 and CDR2 from the germline V gene are MNHEY and SMNVEV (reference sequence). Trimming took 5 bases from V and 3 from J, leaving 20 bases between them. This CDR3 has 17 residues. Written as DNA, the CDR3 is TGTGCCAGCAGTAGCCCCCTATCGCGGGCCAACTACAATGAGCAGTTCTTC. Its protein is CASSSPLSRANYNEQFF.